This T cell receptor beta chain derives from a study of CD8 T cells in ankylosing spondylitis. By quantitative 5'-RACE with molecular barcodes, the TCR beta libraries were made. TCRdb independently ran MiXCR on the 5' RACE reads; one entry per CDR3 protein. The profile shows more than 150,000 distinct CDR3 sequences, approximately 12% of them singletons. Overall study findings and caveats: Significantly higher representation of disease-linked clones was reported for matched ankylosing spondylitis synovial fluid. A motif in TCR beta, a set of about 8 highly homologous variants, appeared characteristic of ankylosing spondylitis blood. Relatively rare in peripheral blood, disease-linked clones were also CD8+.

Looked up from germline, CDR1 is MNHEY and CDR2 is SMNVEV (reference sequence). The junction had 5 bases not matched to a gene; V was cut back by 2 bases and J by 5 bases. CDR3 size: 14 residues. On this clonotype: As yet, its antigen is unknown.

The TCR comes from a female donor with ankylosing spondylitis or in good health (not recorded which). The material sequenced was blood, either unsorted or a sorted T cell fraction (not recorded which). This rearrangement joins TRBV27 to TRBJ2-5, with 7 bases matching TRBD1. The CDR3 DNA reads TGTGCCAGCAGTTTAACAGGGGTAGGGGAGACCCAGTACTTC. Its protein product is CASSLTGVGETQYF.